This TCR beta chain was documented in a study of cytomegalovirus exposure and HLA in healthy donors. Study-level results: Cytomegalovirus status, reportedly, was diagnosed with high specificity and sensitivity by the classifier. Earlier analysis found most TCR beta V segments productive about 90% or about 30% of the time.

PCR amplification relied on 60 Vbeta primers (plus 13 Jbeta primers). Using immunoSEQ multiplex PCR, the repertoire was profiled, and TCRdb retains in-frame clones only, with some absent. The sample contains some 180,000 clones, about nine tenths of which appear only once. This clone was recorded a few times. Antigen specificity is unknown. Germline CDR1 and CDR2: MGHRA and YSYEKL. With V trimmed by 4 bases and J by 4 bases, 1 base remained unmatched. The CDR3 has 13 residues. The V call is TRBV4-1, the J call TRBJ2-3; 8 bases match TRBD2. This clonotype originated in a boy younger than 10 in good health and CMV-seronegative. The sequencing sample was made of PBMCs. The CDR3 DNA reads TGCGCCAGCAGCCCGGGACTAGCAGATACGCAGTATTTT. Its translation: CASSPGLADTQYF.